Presented here are 9 T cell receptor beta chains from one specimen sequenced in a study of blood T cell repertoires in COVID-19 (dated by TCRdb to 2018 to 2021). Library construction relied on the immunoSEQ multiplex PCR assay. This is the immuneACCESS table as TCRdb keeps it, with only in-frame sequences that have V and J called. A part of the clones is gone; compared with another copy, unresolved V genes explain less than half, and the rest is unexplained. The sample has 210,000 or so clones on record, approximately 80% of them singletons. Of the sample, 15% to 20% is held by the ten largest clones. The material sequenced was peripheral blood. Every receptor here comes from a woman older than 75 with active or convalescent COVID-19.

The rearrangement joins TRBV10-3 to TRBJ2-1; TRBD2 matches at 8 bases. CDR3 length equals 15 residues. Germline assignment: CDR1 ENHRY and CDR2 SYGVKD. The J segment lost 2 bases and the V segment lost 4 bases, leaving 4 bases of the junction unmatched. The CDR3 spells CAISVNGGAYNEQFF. In DNA form, the CDR3 reads TGTGCCATCAGTGTTAACGGGGGGGCCTACAATGAGCAGTTCTTC.

Note on this clone: This CDR3 is also generated by other DNA sequences in the sample. This chain links TRBV20-1 with TRBJ1-1; 7 nucleotides agree with TRBD1. Germline values: CDR1 DFQATT, CDR2 SNEGSKA (reference sequence). The CDR3 has 11 amino acids. The CDR3 reads CSAPGGTEAFF. In nucleotides, the CDR3 is TGCAGCGCCCCAGGGGGAACTGAAGCTTTCTTT.

This chain links TRBV7-2 with TRBJ2-3, with no clear D. Trimming removed 1 base at V and 2 bases at J, with 7 bases between. The CDR3 length is 14 residues. Germline CDR1 is SGHTA and CDR2 is FQGNSA. The CDR3 coding sequence is TGTGCCAGCAGCTTAGTTCGAGACACAGATACGCAGTATTTT. As protein: CASSLVRDTDTQYF.

The chain has TRBV5-5 and TRBJ2-2; TRBD2 might be the D (5 bases). The CDR3 consists of 14 residues. The germline V and J ends were trimmed by 4 bases and 3 bases, with 10 bases remaining between them. The germline gives CDR1 SGHKS, CDR2 YYEKEE (reference sequence). As DNA, the CDR3 is TGTGCCAGCAGCCGCCGGGGAGACACCGGGGAGCTGTTTTTT. This encodes CASSRRGDTGELFF.

Here the CDR3 reads CASSVTSGLAGELFF. As DNA, the CDR3 is TGTGCCAGCAGCGTAACTAGCGGTTTAGCCGGGGAGCTGTTTTTT. The chain links TRBV9 to TRBJ2-2; 8 positions agree with TRBD2. V trimming: 1 base; J trimming: 6 bases; junction bases outside the gene matches: 5. CDR3 size: 15 residues. Looked up from germline, CDR1 is SGDLS and CDR2 is YYNGEE.

J is TRBJ1-6 and V is TRBV19; unclear D gene. With 0 bases removed from V and 10 bases from J, the gap between germline ends came to 7 bases. Per germline, CDR1 LNHDA and CDR2 SQIVND (reference sequence). This CDR3 has 13 amino acids. In DNA, the CDR3 is TGTGCCAGTAGTATAGACCCCCTATCACCCCTCCACTTT. Translating gives CASSIDPLSPLHF.

This sequence joins TRBV7-2 and TRBJ2-5, with a possible D match to TRBD1 (6 bases). The CDR3 spans 13 residues. The ends were cut back, 5 bases at V and 4 bases at J, with 11 bases in the middle. CDR1 SGHTA and CDR2 FQGNSA come from the germline V gene. CDR3 residues: CASSMTGRETQYF. In nucleotides, the CDR3 is TGTGCCAGCAGCATGACAGGACGAGAGACCCAGTACTTC.

The V gene is TRBV18, the J gene TRBJ1-2, with TRBD1 matching over 8 bases. The CDR3 totals 15 residues. V shed 3 bases, J shed 6 bases, and the junction held 9 bases outside the gene matches. CDR1 KGHSH and CDR2 LQKENI come from the germline V gene. The CDR3: CASSPGQGSFNGYTF. CDR3 nucleotide sequence: TGTGCCAGCTCACCCGGACAGGGATCTTTCAATGGCTACACCTTC. Full variable domain (remainder filled in from reference TRBV18 and TRBJ1-2): NAGVMQNPRHLVRRRGQEARLRCSPMKGHSHVYWYRQLPEEGLKFMVYLQKENIIDESGMPKERFSAEFPKEGPSILRIQQVVRGDSAAYFCASSPGQGSFNGYTFGSGTRLTVV.

The chain recombines TRBV7-3 with TRBJ2-5, with TRBD1 identical over 7 bases. After removal of 4 bases from V and 7 bases from J, the junction contained 6 bases not matched to a gene. The CDR3 has 13 residues. CDR1 and CDR2 (germline): SGHTA, FQGTGA. The DNA of the CDR3 is TGTGCCAGCAGCTCAACAGGGGCAGGGACCCAGTACTTC. The encoded protein is CASSSTGAGTQYF.